Described below is a single TCR beta chain sequence and its context. The record originates from a study of monozygotic twins with inflammatory bowel disease. Following a re-call of the 5' RACE reads, TCRdb has one entry per CDR3 protein and lacks DNA. The sample totals under 150,000 distinct CDR3 sequences. The length of the CDR3 is 15 residues. CDR1 SGHRS and CDR2 YFSETQ come from the germline V gene. Input material: blood. The TCR originated in a human donor with ulcerative colitis or Crohn's disease, or a healthy co-twin of an affected twin (not recorded which). This chain uses TRBV5-1 with TRBJ1-6; there is no DNA to check the TCRdb D call of TRBD1. Here the CDR3 reads CASSLWGSFNSPLHF.